The 22 T cell receptor beta chains presented below share a single source sample, sequenced in a study of cytomegalovirus exposure and HLA in healthy donors (TCRdb year 2017). The protocol used for the library was the immunoSEQ multiplex PCR assay. For the multiplex PCR, a mixture combining 60 forward primers for TCR Vbeta segments and 13 reverse primers for TCR Jbeta segments was used. This is the immuneACCESS table as TCRdb keeps it, with only in-frame sequences that have V and J called. A part of the clones is gone; compared with another copy, unresolved V genes explain less than half, and the rest is unexplained. The sample table records roughly 190,000 clones; around 74% of these occur just once. Roughly 1.4% of the sample is in the top ten clones. Sequencing input: PBMCs. These receptors originate from a girl under 18 in good health and CMV-seropositive.

This chain uses TRBV7-8 with TRBJ1-1, with a weak D call TRBD1 (6 bases). This CDR3 is built from 15 residues. V was shortened by 1 base and J by 0 bases, with 9 bases between the two germline ends. CDR1 and CDR2 from the germline V gene are SGHVS and FQNEAQ. DNA of the CDR3: TGTGCCAGCAGCTTAGGGGGGACAATGAACACTGAAGCTTTCTTT. Protein: CASSLGGTMNTEAFF. Supplemented by reference TRBV7-8 and TRBJ1-1, the full variable domain reads GAGVSQSPRYKVAKRGQDVALRCDPISGHVSLFWYQQALGQGPEFLTYFQNEAQLDKSGLPSDRFFAERPEGSVSTLKIQRTQQEDSAVYLCASSLGGTMNTEAFFGQGTRLTVV.

The chain has TRBV7-8 and TRBJ2-5; 7 bases map to TRBD1. The DNA end is more similar to TRBJ2-7, so the J call may be wrong. CDR3 length equals 15 residues. Germline values: CDR1 SGHVS, CDR2 FQNEAQ. CDR3: CASSLEGAQYYEQYF. The CDR3 DNA is TGTGCCAGCAGCTTAGAGGGGGCCCAATACTACGAGCAGTACTTC.

This clone was seen only a few times. The chain combines TRBV12-5 with TRBJ2-7, with TRBD1 matching 10 bases. Germline V lookup: CDR1 LGHNT, CDR2 FRNRAP. This CDR3 comprises 17 residues. V shed 4 bases and J 2 bases; nucleotides not matched to a gene: 11. CDR3 sequence reads: CASGSTSKTGGTYEQYF. The CDR3 coding sequence is TGTGCTAGTGGTTCAACCTCGAAGACAGGGGGCACCTACGAGCAGTACTTC.

V is TRBV11-3 and J is TRBJ2-5; no clear D. Germline V gene data show CDR1 as SGHNT and CDR2 as YENEEA. Trimming pared 5 bases from V and 2 bases from J, leaving 9 bases between. This CDR3 is 13 amino acids long. CDR3 DNA sequence: TGTGCCAGCAGCACATCGACACAAGAGACCCAGTACTTC. Protein: CASSTSTQETQYF.

The rearrangement joins TRBV9 to TRBJ1-4; D may be TRBD1 (5 bases). The CDR3 covers 15 residues. CDR1 and CDR2 from the germline V gene are SGDLS and YYNGEE. The V end lost 3 bases, the J end lost 1 base, and 10 bases lay between the germline ends. CDR3 region: CASSARGGTNEKLFF. As DNA, the CDR3 is TGTGCCAGCAGCGCTCGGGGGGGAACTAATGAAAAACTGTTTTTT.

This chain uses TRBV9 with TRBJ2-1; TRBD2 aligns across 9 bases. The V segment lost 0 bases and the J segment 8 bases; nucleotides outside the gene matches: 9. Germline V lookup: CDR1 SGDLS, CDR2 YYNGEE. The CDR3 extends over 16 amino acids. CDR3 sequence: CASSVVGTSLFDEQFF. CDR3 nucleotide sequence: TGTGCCAGCAGCGTAGTGGGGACTAGCCTTTTCGATGAGCAGTTCTTC.

This clone was seen a few times. V is TRBV7-2 and J is TRBJ2-5; D perhaps matches TRBD2 (5 bases). Germline CDR1 is SGHTA and CDR2 is FQGNSA. The CDR3 contains 13 residues. Trimming took off 5 bases at V and 4 bases at J, with 11 bases between the two ends. CDR3 sequence reads: CASSPGSRETQYF. The CDR3 nucleotides are TGTGCCAGCAGCCCGGGGTCTCGAGAGACCCAGTACTTC.

The V and J genes are TRBV7-2 and TRBJ2-7; D gene uncertain. CDR1 is SGHTA and CDR2 is FQGNSA in the germline V gene. V lost 5 bases, J lost 0 bases, and 17 bases lay in between. This CDR3 comprises 16 residues. The CDR3 DNA is TGTGCCAGCAGCCCGAATACCCTAGTAAGCTCCTACGAGCAGTACTTC. This codes for CASSPNTLVSSYEQYF.

J is TRBJ1-1 and V is TRBV7-9, with D hard to call. The CDR3 runs 13 residues. Per germline, CDR1 SEHNR and CDR2 FQNEAQ (reference sequence). The ends were cut back, 6 bases at V and 3 bases at J, with 11 bases in the middle. The CDR3 coding sequence is TGTGCCAGCAGGGTAGACATATACACTGAAGCTTTCTTT. Encoded protein: CASRVDIYTEAFF.

This chain links TRBV28 with TRBJ1-2; 7 bases fit TRBD1. The germline V gene has CDR1 MDHEN and CDR2 SYDVKM. J lost 0 bases, V lost 6 bases, and 10 bases had no gene match. This CDR3 has 16 residues. In nucleotides, the CDR3 is TGTGCCAGCAGCAGACAAACAGGGGCCTCTAACTATGGCTACACCTTC. Amino acid sequence: CASSRQTGASNYGYTF.

This clone was recorded only once. V usage is TRBV11-2 and J usage is TRBJ2-5; D perhaps matches TRBD1 (5 bases). The CDR3 is made up of 14 amino acids. Trimming left V 1 base short and J 5 bases short, with 11 bases between. Germline values: CDR1 SGHAT, CDR2 FQNNGV. The CDR3: CASSLGLGQETQYF. CDR3 bases: TGTGCCAGCAGCTTAGGCCTGGGGCAGGAGACCCAGTACTTC. The whole variable domain, remainder taken from reference TRBV11-2 and TRBJ2-5, is EAGVAQSPRYKIIEKRQSVAFWCNPISGHATLYWYQQILGQGPKLLIQFQNNGVVDDSQLPKDRFSAERLKGVDSTLKIQPAKLEDSAVYLCASSLGLGQETQYFGPGTRLLVL.

Only a few counts were recorded for this clone. CDR3 sequence reads: CASSERGGVTDTQYF. CDR3 nucleotides: TGTGCCAGCAGTGAGCGGGGGGGAGTCACAGATACGCAGTATTTT. The chain recombines TRBV6-4 with TRBJ2-3; the match to TRBD2 covers 9 bases. The J segment lost 2 bases and the V segment lost 3 bases, leaving 3 bases of the junction unmatched. The CDR3 is 15 residues long. Germline V gene data show CDR1 as MRHNA and CDR2 as SNTAGT.

The gene calls are TRBV7-2 and TRBJ1-1, with TRBD1 identical over 9 bases. V was clipped by 7 bases and J by 10 bases; unmatched bases: 13. The germline gives CDR1 SGHTA, CDR2 FQGNSA. The CDR3 is 14 amino acids. CDR3 in DNA: TGTGCCAGCACCGATAGTCCCGGGACAGGGTTAGCTTTCTTT. It yields the protein CASTDSPGTGLAFF.

The chain links TRBV5-4 to TRBJ1-2; possible D gene TRBD1, 5 bases. This CDR3 comprises 18 residues. Looked up from germline, CDR1 is SGHNT and CDR2 is YYREEE (reference sequence). V was cut by 1 base and J by 2 bases, with 21 bases left in between. DNA of the CDR3: TGTGCCAGCAGCTTGATGTTTTCGGGAGGGGCGGAAAACTATGGCTACACCTTC. Protein: CASSLMFSGGAENYGYTF.

V gene TRBV10-3 combines with J gene TRBJ2-5; 8 nucleotides match TRBD1. Germline trimming cut 5 bases from V and 1 base from J; bases unmatched to any gene: 3. In germline, CDR1 is ENHRY, CDR2 SYGVKD. This CDR3 comprises 14 residues. In DNA, the CDR3 is TGTGCCATCAGTTCCGGGACAGGCCAAGAGACCCAGTACTTC. Translating it yields CAISSGTGQETQYF.

The chain recombines TRBV30 with TRBJ2-7, with D maybe TRBD2 (6 bases). CDR1 GTSNPN and CDR2 SVGIG come from the germline V gene (reference sequence). Trimming shortened V by 5 bases and J by 4 bases, and 9 bases separated the two germline ends. CDR3 length equals 11 residues. Here the CDR3 DNA reads TGTGCCTGGGGGCTAGCGTACGAGCAGTACTTC. As protein: CAWGLAYEQYF.

V usage is TRBV25-1 and J usage is TRBJ2-6; the D is unclear. The CDR3 totals 13 residues. Per germline, CDR1 MGHDK and CDR2 SYGVNS. With 7 bases removed from V and 4 bases from J, the gap between germline ends came to 8 bases. The CDR3 region has the DNA TGTGCCAGCACCCGTTCCGGGGCCAACGTCCTGACTTTC. Translation gives CASTRSGANVLTF. Drawing the rest from reference TRBV25-1 and TRBJ2-6, the complete variable domain is EADIYQTPRYLVIGTGKKITLECSQTMGHDKMYWYQQDPGMELHLIHYSYGVNSTEKGDLSSESTVSRIRTEHFPLTLESARPSHTSQYLCASTRSGANVLTFGAGSRLTVL.

The chain carries TRBV5-6 and TRBJ2-5; 8 bases fit TRBD2. The CDR3 has 13 residues. Losses at the gene ends were 4 bases for V and 12 bases for J; bases not matched to a gene: 11. Germline V gives CDR1 SGHDT, CDR2 YYEEEE. The CDR3 is CASSPRAGGQKYF. CDR3 DNA: TGTGCCAGCAGCCCCCGGGCGGGGGGTCAGAAGTACTTC.

This chain links TRBV10-2 with TRBJ1-5; TRBD1 might be the D (5 bases). This CDR3 has 17 residues. Trimming left V 0 bases short and J 5 bases short, with 17 bases between. CDR1 is WSHSY and CDR2 is SAAADI in the germline V gene. CDR3 protein: CASSESGTPGGHQPQHF. CDR3 in DNA: TGCGCCAGCAGTGAGTCGGGGACCCCCGGAGGGCATCAGCCCCAGCATTTT.

The chain couples TRBV7-6 to TRBJ2-3; 11 bases fit TRBD2. CDR1 SGHVS and CDR2 FNYEAQ come from the germline V gene. The CDR3 has 20 amino acids. V was pared by 0 bases and J by 0 bases, with 11 bases of the junction left unmatched. The CDR3 here is CASSLAGKVLAGASTDTQYF. CDR3 bases: TGTGCCAGCAGCTTAGCGGGAAAAGTACTAGCGGGAGCTAGCACAGATACGCAGTATTTT. Full variable domain (outside the CDR3, taken from reference TRBV7-6 and TRBJ2-3): GAGVSQSPRYKVTKRGQDVALRCDPISGHVSLYWYRQALGQGPEFLTYFNYEAQQDKSGLPNDRFSAERPEGSISTLTIQRTEQRDSAMYRCASSLAGKVLAGASTDTQYFGPGTRLTVL.

This chain connects TRBV7-9 to TRBJ2-3; D is ambiguous. This CDR3 is built from 14 residues. Germline V gives CDR1 SEHNR, CDR2 FQNEAQ (reference sequence). V dropped 6 bases and J dropped 5 bases, with 15 bases sitting between them. CDR3 in amino acids: CASSSPAGGDTQYF. In nucleotides, the CDR3 is TGTGCCAGCAGTTCGCCGGCCGGCGGAGATACGCAGTATTTT. Drawing the rest from reference TRBV7-9 and TRBJ2-3, the complete variable domain is DTGVSQNPRHKITKRGQNVTFRCDPISEHNRLYWYRQTLGQGPEFLTYFQNEAQLEKSRLLSDRFSAERPKGSFSTLEIQRTEQGDSAMYLCASSSPAGGDTQYFGPGTRLTVL.

The chain joins TRBV7-2 to TRBJ2-3, with TRBD2 as a possible D gene (7 bases). The V gene's germline CDR1 is SGHTA and CDR2 FQGNSA. Trimming stripped 5 bases from V and 14 bases from J, with 23 bases between. The CDR3 runs 14 residues. This CDR3 is CASSQLAGAPSPYF. CDR3 DNA: TGTGCCAGCAGCCAGCTCGCGGGGGCCCCATCGCCGTATTTT. Variable domain in full (rest from reference TRBV7-2 and TRBJ2-3): GAGVSQSPSNKVTEKGKDVELRCDPISGHTALYWYRQSLGQGLEFLIYFQGNSAPDKSGLPSDRFSAERTGGSVSTLTIQRTQQEDSAVYLCASSQLAGAPSPYFGPGTRLTVL.